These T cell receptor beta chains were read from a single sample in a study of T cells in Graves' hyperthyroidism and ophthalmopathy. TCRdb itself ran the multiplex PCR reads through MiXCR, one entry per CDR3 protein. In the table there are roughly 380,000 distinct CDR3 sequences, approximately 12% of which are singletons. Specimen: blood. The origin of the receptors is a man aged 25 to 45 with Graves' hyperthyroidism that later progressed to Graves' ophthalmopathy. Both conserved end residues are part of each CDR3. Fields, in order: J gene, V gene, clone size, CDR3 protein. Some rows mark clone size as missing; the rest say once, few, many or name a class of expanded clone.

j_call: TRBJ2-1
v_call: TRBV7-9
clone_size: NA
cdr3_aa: CASSTYRGRGLNEQFF

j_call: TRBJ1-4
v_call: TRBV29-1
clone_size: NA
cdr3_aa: CSARGQSTTNEKLFF

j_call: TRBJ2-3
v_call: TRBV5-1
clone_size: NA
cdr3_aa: CASSFGGGAEDTQYF

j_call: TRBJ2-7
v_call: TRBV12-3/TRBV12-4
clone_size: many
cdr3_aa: CASRAGSTQQYF

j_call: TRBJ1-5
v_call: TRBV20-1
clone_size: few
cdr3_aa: CSAANRQGIQPQHF

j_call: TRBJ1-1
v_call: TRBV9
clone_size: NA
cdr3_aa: CASSVGGARTEAFF

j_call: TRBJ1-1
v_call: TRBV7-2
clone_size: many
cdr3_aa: CASSFVAKNTEAFF

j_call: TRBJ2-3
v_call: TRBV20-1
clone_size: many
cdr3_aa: CSDQGYGPGDTQYF

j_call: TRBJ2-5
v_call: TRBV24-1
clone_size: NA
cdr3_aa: CATSDDMGQTQYF

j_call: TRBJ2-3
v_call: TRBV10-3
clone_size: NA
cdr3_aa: CAISELGTGKSTDTQYF

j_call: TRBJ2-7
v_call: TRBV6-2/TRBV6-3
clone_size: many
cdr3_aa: CASSYLDIEQYF

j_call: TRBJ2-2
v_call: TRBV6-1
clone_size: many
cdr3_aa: CASSNPRSAGELFF

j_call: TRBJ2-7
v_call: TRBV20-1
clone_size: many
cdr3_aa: CSARRTVLNEQYF

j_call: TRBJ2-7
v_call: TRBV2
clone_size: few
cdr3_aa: CASSGTGQGYEQYF

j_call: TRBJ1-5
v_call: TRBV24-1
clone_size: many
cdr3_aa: CATSDGTYGEGNQPQHF

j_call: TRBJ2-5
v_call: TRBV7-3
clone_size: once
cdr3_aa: CASSPGDYQETQYF

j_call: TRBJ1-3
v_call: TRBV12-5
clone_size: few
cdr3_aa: CASGLVLGTGNTIYF

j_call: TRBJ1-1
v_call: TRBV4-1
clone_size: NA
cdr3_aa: CASSEGDAGGTEAFF

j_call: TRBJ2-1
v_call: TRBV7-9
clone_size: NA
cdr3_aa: CASSLAVAYYNEQFF

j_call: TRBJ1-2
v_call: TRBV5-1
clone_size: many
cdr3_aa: CASSLRTGDHGYTF

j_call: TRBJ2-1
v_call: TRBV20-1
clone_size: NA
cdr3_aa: CSASPMTGRVYNEQFF

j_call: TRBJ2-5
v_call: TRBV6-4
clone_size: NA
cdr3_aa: CASSDGGRRETQYF

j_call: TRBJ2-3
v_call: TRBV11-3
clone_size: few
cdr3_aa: CASSSPRIPEGPDTQYF

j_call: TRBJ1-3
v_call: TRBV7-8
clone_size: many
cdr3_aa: CASSSYRGAGNTIYF

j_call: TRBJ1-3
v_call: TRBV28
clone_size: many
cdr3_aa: CASSLQGALGNTIYF

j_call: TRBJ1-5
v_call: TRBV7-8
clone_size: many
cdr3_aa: CASSFSMADSQPQHF

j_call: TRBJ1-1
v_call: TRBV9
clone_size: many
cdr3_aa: CASSPIWTANTEAFF

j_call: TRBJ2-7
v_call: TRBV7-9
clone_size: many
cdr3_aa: CASTGSGSYEQYF

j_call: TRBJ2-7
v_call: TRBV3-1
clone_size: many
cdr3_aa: CASSQEIGEQYF

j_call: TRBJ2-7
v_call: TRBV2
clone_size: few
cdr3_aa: CASSEGRVQWEQYF

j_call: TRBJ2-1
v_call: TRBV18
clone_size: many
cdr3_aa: CASSPLGDNEQFF

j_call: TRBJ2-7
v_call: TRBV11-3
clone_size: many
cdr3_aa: CASSPGGQNRNEQYF

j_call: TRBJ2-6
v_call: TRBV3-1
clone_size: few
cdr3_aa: CASSHKVAGANVLTF

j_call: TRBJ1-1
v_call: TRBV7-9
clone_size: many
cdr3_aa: CASEGDRRGAFF

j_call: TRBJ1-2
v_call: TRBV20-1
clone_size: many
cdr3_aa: CSATNRGEFGGYTF

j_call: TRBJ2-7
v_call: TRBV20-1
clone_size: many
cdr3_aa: CSASFGQGPYEQYF

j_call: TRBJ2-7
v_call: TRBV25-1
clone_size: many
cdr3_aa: CASLDTFSYEQYF

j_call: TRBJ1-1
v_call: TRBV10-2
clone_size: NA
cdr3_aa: CAGAQGGGEAFF

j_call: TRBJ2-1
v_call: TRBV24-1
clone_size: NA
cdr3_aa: CATKTDREQFF

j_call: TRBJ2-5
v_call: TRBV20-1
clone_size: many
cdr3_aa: CSASVLAEKTQYF

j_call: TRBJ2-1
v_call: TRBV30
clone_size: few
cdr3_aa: CAANNEQFF

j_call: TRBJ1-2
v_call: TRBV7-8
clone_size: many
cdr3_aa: CASSSTAGVAGYTF

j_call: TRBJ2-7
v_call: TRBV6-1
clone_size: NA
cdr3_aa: CASSRTSGEVGEQYF

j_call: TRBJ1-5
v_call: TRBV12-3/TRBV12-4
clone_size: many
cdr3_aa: CASSNPTIPEGNQPQHF

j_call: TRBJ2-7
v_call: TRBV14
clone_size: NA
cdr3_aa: CASSPYSGDAYEQYF

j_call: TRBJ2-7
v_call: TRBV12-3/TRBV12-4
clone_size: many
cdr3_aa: CATTPQTGFGYEQYF

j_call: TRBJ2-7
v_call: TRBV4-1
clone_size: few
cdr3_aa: CASSQSRGVPYEQYF

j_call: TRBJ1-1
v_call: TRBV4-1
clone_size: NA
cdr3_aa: CASSRGPWGGSTEAFF

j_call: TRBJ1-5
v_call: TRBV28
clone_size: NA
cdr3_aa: CASSSPHREGSNQPQHF

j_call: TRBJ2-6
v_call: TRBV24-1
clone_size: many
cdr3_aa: CATSGTSRLYSGANVLTF

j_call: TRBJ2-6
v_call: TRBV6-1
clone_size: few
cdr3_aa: CASSKISGANVLTF

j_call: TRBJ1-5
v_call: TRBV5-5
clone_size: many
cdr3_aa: CASSLGGEDQPQHF

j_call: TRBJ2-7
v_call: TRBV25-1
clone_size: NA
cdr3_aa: CASSPGDATYEQYF

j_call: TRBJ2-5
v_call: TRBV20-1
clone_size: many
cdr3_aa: CSAREDSPGETQYF

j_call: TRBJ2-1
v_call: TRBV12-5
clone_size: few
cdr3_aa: CASGLGGRETTFF

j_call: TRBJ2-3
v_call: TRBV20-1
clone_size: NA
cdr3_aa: CSARGYSGTDTQYF

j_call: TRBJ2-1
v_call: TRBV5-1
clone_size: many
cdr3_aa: CASQTGQPYNEQFF

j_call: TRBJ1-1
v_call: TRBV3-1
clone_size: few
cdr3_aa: CASSSAPDRTEEAFF

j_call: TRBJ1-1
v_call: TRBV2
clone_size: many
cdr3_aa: CASKGYEGPNTEAFF

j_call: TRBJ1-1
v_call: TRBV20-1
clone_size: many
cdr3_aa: CSARGDRENTEAFF